These T cell receptor beta chains were read from a single sample in a study of shared clonotypes between healthy human individuals. TCRdb's copy holds only in-frame clones and misses some; the assay was immunoSEQ multiplex PCR. Of 850,000 to 1,200,000 clones in the sample, approximately 68% were seen once. Source material: memory CD4+ T cells sorted from blood. These receptors were collected from a man younger than 35 in good health. CDR3s include the opening cysteine and the closing phenylalanine or tryptophan. A D gene is named only where the DNA matches it firmly. Clone size is stated in some rows and not others, as once, few, many or a class when expanded.

clone_size	d_call	v_call	j_call	cdr3_nt	cdr3_aa
-	-	TRBV5-1	TRBJ2-5	TGCGCCAGCAGCACAGGACAAGGGGCGGGAGAGACCCAGTACTTC	CASSTGQGAGETQYF
-	-	TRBV2	TRBJ1-2	TGTGCCAGCACGGGGGACACCTATGGCTACACCTTC	CASTGDTYGYTF
-	TRBD1	TRBV29-1	TRBJ2-1	TGCAGCGCCGTACAGGGGCCTAGCTCCTACAATGAGCAGTTCTTC	CSAVQGPSSYNEQFF
-	-	TRBV10-1	TRBJ2-7	TGCGCCAGCAGTACGGGGTCTCGGCCCTACGAGCAGTACTTC	CASSTGSRPYEQYF
-	TRBD1	TRBV15	TRBJ1-3	TGTGCCACCACCCATGGACAGGGAGCTGGAAACACCATATATTTT	CATTHGQGAGNTIYF
few	-	TRBV7-2	TRBJ1-1	TGTGCCAGCAGCACCCAACAGGGAGAGACTGAAGCTTTCTTT	CASSTQQGETEAFF
few	-	TRBV19	TRBJ1-1	TGTGCCAGTACTTACGCGGGACAAGGGAACACTGAAGCTTTCTTT	CASTYAGQGNTEAFF
-	-	TRBV10-3	TRBJ2-3	TGTGCCATCAGTGAGCGGGGCAGCACAGATACGCAGTATTTT	CAISERGSTDTQYF
-	TRBD2	TRBV29-1	TRBJ2-7	TGCAGCGTCGGACTAGCGGGAGGACCCTACGAGCAGTACTTC	CSVGLAGGPYEQYF
-	-	TRBV7-2	TRBJ2-5	TGTGCCAGCAGCCCGAATTGGAGGGCAGGGCAAGAGACCCAGTACTTC	CASSPNWRAGQETQYF
-	-	TRBV28	TRBJ1-1	TGTGCCAGCAGTTTATTGAAGAACACTGAAGCTTTCTTT	CASSLLKNTEAFF
once	-	TRBV18	TRBJ2-5	TGTGCCAGCTCACCAGATAGGGCAGGCCAAGAGACCCAGTACTTC	CASSPDRAGQETQYF
-	TRBD2	TRBV10-2	TRBJ2-3	TGCGCCAGCAGTCGGCTAGCGGGAGCAGATACGCAGTATTTT	CASSRLAGADTQYF
-	-	TRBV5-1	TRBJ1-5	TGCGCCAGCAGCTTGGAAAGTCCCAATCAGCCCCAGCATTTT	CASSLESPNQPQHF
-	-	TRBV6-5	TRBJ1-2	TGTGCCAGCACTCCCCGCGACCGGGGCGCGGATGGCTACACCTTC	CASTPRDRGADGYTF
-	-	TRBV14	TRBJ2-5	TGTGCCAGCAGCCAAGACGGCTTCCAAGAGACCCAGTACTTC	CASSQDGFQETQYF
-	-	TRBV5-4	TRBJ1-3	TGTGCCAGCAGCTTGGGACCACTCCAGAGCTCTGGAAACACCATATATTTT	CASSLGPLQSSGNTIYF
many	TRBD1	TRBV6-1	TRBJ1-5	TGTGCCAGCAGCTGGACAGGAGAACAGCCCCAGCATTTT	CASSWTGEQPQHF
-	TRBD2	TRBV7-9	TRBJ2-7	TGTGCCAGCAGCTTATTAAAATCCGGGCGGGGGGTAGACTACGAGCAGTACTTC	CASSLLKSGRGVDYEQYF
-	-	TRBV7-2	TRBJ2-1	TGTGCCAGCAGCTCTCGGGGCGCTAGTCGGAGCTCCTACAATGAGCAGTTCTTC	CASSSRGASRSSYNEQFF
-	-	TRBV18	TRBJ1-1	TGTGCCAGCTCGGGCGTCAGGGAGTTTAACACTGAAGCTTTCTTT	CASSGVREFNTEAFF
-	-	TRBV5-1	TRBJ2-3	TGCGCCAGCAGCTTGGCAGCCAGCACAGATACGCAGTATTTT	CASSLAASTDTQYF
-	-	TRBV6-1	TRBJ2-7	TGTGCCAGCAGTGAATCTGTTCTAGGCAGGTACTTC	CASSESVLGRYF
-	-	TRBV5-1	TRBJ2-3	TGCGCCAGCAGCTTGGAACAGGTGACAGATACGCAGTATTTT	CASSLEQVTDTQYF
-	-	TRBV5-4	TRBJ2-7	TGTGCCAGCAGCTTGATTGGATCCTACGAGCAGTACTTC	CASSLIGSYEQYF
-	-	TRBV18	TRBJ1-2	TGTGCCAGCTCACCACAGGACATACTTAACTATGGCTACACCTTC	CASSPQDILNYGYTF
-	TRBD1	TRBV27	TRBJ2-5	TGTGCCAGCAGTCCACAGGGGGCAACGAGGCAAGAGACCCAGTACTTC	CASSPQGATRQETQYF
many	-	TRBV7-2	TRBJ1-5	TGTGCCAGCAGCTTATTGACAGGTAGCAATCAGCCCCAGCATTTT	CASSLLTGSNQPQHF
-	-	TRBV7-2	TRBJ1-1	TGTGCCAGCAGCTACGACAGGGAAGCTTTCTTT	CASSYDREAFF
once	-	TRBV20-1	TRBJ2-2	TGCAGTCTTCCACACTGGGAGCTGTTTTTT	CSLPHWELFF
-	-	TRBV7-2	TRBJ2-3	TGTGCCAGCAGCTTAAAATCGGGGGCGCACACAGATACGCAGTATTTT	CASSLKSGAHTDTQYF
-	-	TRBV15	TRBJ1-2	TGTGCCACCAGCAGAGATCGGCAGAACGGTGGCTACACCTTC	CATSRDRQNGGYTF
few	-	TRBV6-1	TRBJ1-4	TGTGCCAGCAGCGGAGGATCCGGAGAGGAAAAACTGTTTTTT	CASSGGSGEEKLFF
-	-	TRBV10-1	TRBJ1-4	TGCGCCAGCAGTGCAGGTCCTGCGGAAAAACTGTTTTTT	CASSAGPAEKLFF
-	TRBD2	TRBV2	TRBJ2-5	TGTGCCAGCAGCCCCGGACTAGCGGGGGGGATGGGATACTTC	CASSPGLAGGMGYF
-	-	TRBV28	TRBJ1-2	TGTGCCAGCAGTTTAGGGAGGGGTGCCCCCACCTTC	CASSLGRGAPTF
-	TRBD1	TRBV6-1	TRBJ2-7	TGTGCCAGCAGTCACACAGGGGGAGTCTACGAGCAGTACTTC	CASSHTGGVYEQYF
-	-	TRBV7-6	TRBJ1-6	TGTGCCAGCAGCTCCTACCGGTCACCCCTCCACTTT	CASSSYRSPLHF
-	-	TRBV18	TRBJ1-1	TGTGCCAGCTCAGGACCTCGAGGGACTGAAGCTTTCTTT	CASSGPRGTEAFF
-	-	TRBV7-9	TRBJ2-3	TGTGCCAGCAGCTTAGGTGGCGGGGCAGATACGCAGTATTTT	CASSLGGGADTQYF
-	TRBD1	TRBV5-6	TRBJ1-6	TGTGCCAGCAGCTTTGACAGGGGGGAACCCCTCCACTTT	CASSFDRGEPLHF
-	-	TRBV4-1	TRBJ2-5	TGCGCCAGCAGCCATACGATGGGGGTTGGAGAGACCCAGTACTTC	CASSHTMGVGETQYF
many	-	TRBV11-2	TRBJ1-1	TGTGCCAGCAGCTTAGGCGGGAACACTGAAGCTTTCTTT	CASSLGGNTEAFF